Listed below are T cell receptor beta chains from one sample, sequenced in a study of blood T cell repertoires in COVID-19. Here immunoSEQ multiplex PCR was the method, and the copy in TCRdb shows in-frame clones only, minus some. The sample carries about 120,000 clones, over 80% recorded once. Input material: peripheral blood. These receptors came from a woman in her 70s with acute or convalescent COVID-19. CDR3s include the opening cysteine and the closing phenylalanine or tryptophan. The order of the fields is J gene, D gene, clone size, V gene, CDR3 protein, CDR3 DNA. A D gene is named only where the DNA matches it firmly. Clone size is stated in some rows and not others, as once, few, many or a class when expanded.

J: TRBJ1-5; D: -; size: -; V: TRBV5-6; CDR3: CASSLAGGLQPQHF; DNA: TGTGCCAGCAGCTTGGCCGGGGGGCTTCAGCCCCAGCATTTT
J: TRBJ1-6; D: -; size: -; V: TRBV7-9; CDR3: CASSLASGGSPLHF; DNA: TGTGCCAGCAGCTTAGCGTCGGGTGGTTCACCCCTCCACTTT
J: TRBJ2-7; D: TRBD2; size: -; V: TRBV5-4; CDR3: CASSPPPLAGVSYEQYF; DNA: TGTGCCAGCAGCCCACCTCCCCTAGCGGGGGTTTCCTACGAGCAGTACTTC
J: TRBJ1-2; D: -; size: -; V: TRBV11-3; CDR3: CASSLVTGSNGYTF; DNA: TGTGCCAGCAGCTTAGTCACCGGTTCGAATGGCTACACCTTC
J: TRBJ1-5; D: TRBD1; size: -; V: TRBV27; CDR3: CASSTGQGRFDQPQHF; DNA: TGTGCCAGCAGTACGGGACAGGGACGATTCGATCAGCCCCAGCATTTT
J: TRBJ1-3; D: TRBD1; size: -; V: TRBV28; CDR3: CASNPSGTATFISGNTIYF; DNA: TGTGCCAGCAACCCGTCGGGGACAGCCACCTTTATCTCTGGAAACACCATATATTTT
J: TRBJ1-6; D: -; size: -; V: TRBV28; CDR3: CASSWGQGRSPLHF; DNA: TGTGCCAGCAGTTGGGGTCAGGGTCGTTCACCCCTCCACTTT
J: TRBJ1-6; D: TRBD1; size: -; V: TRBV28; CDR3: CASSLLQGRPPLHF; DNA: TGTGCCAGCAGTTTATTACAGGGGCGACCACCCCTCCACTTT
J: TRBJ2-3; D: TRBD2; size: -; V: TRBV5-1; CDR3: CASSLGLAGGRSTDTQYF; DNA: TGCGCCAGCAGCTTGGGACTAGCGGGGGGCCGAAGCACAGATACGCAGTATTTT
J: TRBJ1-2; D: TRBD1; size: -; V: TRBV18; CDR3: CASSPDRARNDGYTF; DNA: TGTGCCAGCTCACCAGACAGGGCCCGTAATGATGGCTACACCTTC
J: TRBJ2-2; D: TRBD1; size: -; V: TRBV6-5; CDR3: CASSYLGTGTTGELFF; DNA: TGTGCCAGCAGTTACCTTGGGACAGGGACCACCGGGGAGCTGTTTTTT
J: TRBJ2-2; D: -; size: -; V: TRBV14; CDR3: CASSQAGLTGELFF; DNA: TGTGCCAGCAGCCAAGCAGGGTTAACCGGGGAGCTGTTTTTT
J: TRBJ1-3; D: -; size: few; V: TRBV12-3/TRBV12-4; CDR3: CASRQVGNTIYF; DNA: TGTGCCAGCAGACAGGTGGGGAACACCATATATTTT
J: TRBJ2-7; D: TRBD1; size: -; V: TRBV7-6; CDR3: CASSWGQGHSSVPYEQYF; DNA: TGTGCCAGCAGCTGGGGACAGGGCCATTCTTCGGTACCGTACGAGCAGTACTTC
J: TRBJ2-5; D: TRBD2; size: once; V: TRBV24-1; CDR3: CATRDTGGETQYF; DNA: TGTGCCACCAGGGACACCGGGGGGGAGACCCAGTACTTC
J: TRBJ2-7; D: -; size: -; V: TRBV28; CDR3: CASSLLSTTGLYEQYF; DNA: TGTGCCAGCAGTTTACTCTCCACGACTGGACTCTACGAGCAGTACTTC
J: TRBJ1-2; D: -; size: -; V: TRBV5-1; CDR3: CASSLWVGEAGGYTF; DNA: TGCGCCAGCAGCTTGTGGGTAGGGGAGGCTGGTGGCTACACCTTC
J: TRBJ1-4; D: -; size: few; V: TRBV19; CDR3: CASTHSTLGGFSNEKLFF; DNA: TGTGCCAGCACTCATTCAACGTTAGGAGGGTTCAGTAATGAAAAACTGTTTTTT
J: TRBJ2-2; D: -; size: -; V: TRBV24-1; CDR3: CATTGMTGELFF; DNA: TGTGCCACCACAGGGATGACCGGGGAGCTGTTTTTT
J: TRBJ1-2; D: TRBD1; size: -; V: TRBV3-1/TRBV3-2; CDR3: CASSQETGNGYTF; DNA: TGTGCCAGCAGCCAAGAGACAGGGAATGGCTACACCTTC
J: TRBJ1-2; D: -; size: -; V: TRBV5-6; CDR3: CASSLGLRTTGYTF; DNA: TGTGCCAGCAGCTTGGGATTACGAACAACCGGCTACACCTTC
J: TRBJ1-5; D: -; size: -; V: TRBV28; CDR3: CASSSRDSFGQPQHF; DNA: TGTGCCAGCAGTTCCAGAGACTCCTTCGGGCAGCCCCAGCATTTT
J: TRBJ2-1; D: -; size: -; V: TRBV28; CDR3: CASSSGGRNYNEQFF; DNA: TGTGCCAGCAGCTCGGGGGGCCGCAACTACAATGAGCAGTTCTTC
J: TRBJ2-3; D: TRBD2; size: -; V: TRBV11-2; CDR3: CASSSWGGSDTQYF; DNA: TGTGCCAGCAGCTCCTGGGGGGGATCAGATACGCAGTATTTT
J: TRBJ1-1; D: TRBD1; size: -; V: TRBV19; CDR3: CASRSPPGQVFYTEAFF; DNA: TGTGCCAGTAGGTCACCACCGGGACAGGTTTTTTACACTGAAGCTTTCTTT